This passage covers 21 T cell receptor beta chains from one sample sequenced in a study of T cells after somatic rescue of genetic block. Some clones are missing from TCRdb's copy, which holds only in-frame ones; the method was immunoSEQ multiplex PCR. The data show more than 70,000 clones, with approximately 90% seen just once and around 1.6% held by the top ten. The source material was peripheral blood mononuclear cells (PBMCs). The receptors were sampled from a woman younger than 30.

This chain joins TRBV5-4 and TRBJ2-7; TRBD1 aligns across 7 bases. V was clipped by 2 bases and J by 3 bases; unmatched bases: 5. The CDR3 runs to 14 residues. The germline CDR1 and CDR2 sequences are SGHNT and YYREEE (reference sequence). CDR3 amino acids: CASSFGRGLYEQYF. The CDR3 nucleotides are TGTGCCAGCAGCTTCGGAAGGGGGCTCTACGAGCAGTACTTC.

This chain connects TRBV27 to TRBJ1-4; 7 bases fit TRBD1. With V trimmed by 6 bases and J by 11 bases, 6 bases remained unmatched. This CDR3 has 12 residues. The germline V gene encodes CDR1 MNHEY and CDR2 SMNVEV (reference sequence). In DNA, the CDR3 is TGTGCCAGCAGCCCAGACAGGGTCAAACTGTTTTTT. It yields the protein CASSPDRVKLFF.

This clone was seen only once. The CDR3 coding sequence is TGTGCCAGCACCCTGTGGGAGGGACAGGGGGGGGGCACTGAAGCTTTCTTT. Encoded protein: CASTLWEGQGGGTEAFF. The rearrangement joins TRBV28 to TRBJ1-1; 11 bases align to TRBD1. The germline V gene has CDR1 MDHEN and CDR2 SYDVKM. The junction had 14 bases not matched to a gene; V was cut back by 7 bases and J by 4 bases. The CDR3 runs 17 residues.

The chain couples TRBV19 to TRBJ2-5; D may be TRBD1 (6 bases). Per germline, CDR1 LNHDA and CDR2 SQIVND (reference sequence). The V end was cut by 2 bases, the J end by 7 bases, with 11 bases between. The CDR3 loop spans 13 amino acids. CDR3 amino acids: CASSISLGGTQYF. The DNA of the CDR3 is TGTGCCAGTAGTATAAGTTTAGGGGGGACCCAGTACTTC.

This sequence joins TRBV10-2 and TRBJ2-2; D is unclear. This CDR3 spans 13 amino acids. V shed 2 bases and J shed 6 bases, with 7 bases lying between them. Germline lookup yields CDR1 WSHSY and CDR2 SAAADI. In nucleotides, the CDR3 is TGCGCCAGCAGTGAGGCAAAGGCCGGGGAGCTGTTTTTT. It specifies CASSEAKAGELFF.

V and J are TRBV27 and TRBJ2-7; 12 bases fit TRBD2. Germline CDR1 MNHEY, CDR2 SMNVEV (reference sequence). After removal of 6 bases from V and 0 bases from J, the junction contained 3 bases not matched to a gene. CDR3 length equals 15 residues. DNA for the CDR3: TGTGCCAGCAGCCTGACTAGCGGGAGCTCCTACGAGCAGTACTTC. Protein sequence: CASSLTSGSSYEQYF.

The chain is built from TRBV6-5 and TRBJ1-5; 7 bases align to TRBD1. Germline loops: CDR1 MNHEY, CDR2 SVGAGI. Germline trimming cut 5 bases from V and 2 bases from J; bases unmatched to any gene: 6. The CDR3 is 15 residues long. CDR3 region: CASSPGGIGNQPQHF. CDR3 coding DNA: TGTGCCAGCAGTCCAGGGGGAATCGGCAATCAGCCCCAGCATTTT.

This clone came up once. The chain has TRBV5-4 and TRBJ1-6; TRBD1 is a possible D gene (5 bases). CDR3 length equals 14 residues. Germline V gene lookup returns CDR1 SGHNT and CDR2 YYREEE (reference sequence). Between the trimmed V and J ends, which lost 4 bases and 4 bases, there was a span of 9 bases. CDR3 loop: CASSEGRYNSPLHF. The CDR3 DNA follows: TGTGCCAGCAGCGAGGGACGATATAATTCACCCCTCCACTTT.

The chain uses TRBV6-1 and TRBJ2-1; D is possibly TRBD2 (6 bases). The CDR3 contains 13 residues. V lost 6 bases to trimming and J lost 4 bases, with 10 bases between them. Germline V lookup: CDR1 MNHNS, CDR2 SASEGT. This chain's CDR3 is CASSLGLYNEQFF. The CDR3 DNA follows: TGTGCCAGCAGCTTAGGACTATACAATGAGCAGTTCTTC.

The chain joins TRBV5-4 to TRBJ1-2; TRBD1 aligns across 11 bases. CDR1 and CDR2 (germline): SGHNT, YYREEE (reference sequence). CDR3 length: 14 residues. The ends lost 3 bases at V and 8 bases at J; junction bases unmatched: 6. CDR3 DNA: TGTGCCAGCAGCTGGGACAGGGGGGAGAGAGGCTACACCTTC. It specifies CASSWDRGERGYTF.

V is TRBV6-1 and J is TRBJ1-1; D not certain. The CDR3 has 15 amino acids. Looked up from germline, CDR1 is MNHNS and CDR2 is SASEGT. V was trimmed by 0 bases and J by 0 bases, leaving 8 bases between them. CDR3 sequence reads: CASSEAAVMNTEAFF. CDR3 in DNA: TGTGCCAGCAGTGAAGCGGCAGTCATGAACACTGAAGCTTTCTTT.

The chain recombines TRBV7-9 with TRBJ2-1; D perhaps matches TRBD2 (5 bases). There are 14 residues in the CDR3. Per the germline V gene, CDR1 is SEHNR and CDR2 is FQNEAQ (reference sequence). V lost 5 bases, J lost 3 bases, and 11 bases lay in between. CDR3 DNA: TGTGCCAGCAGCACGTTCAGCGGCTACAATGAGCAGTTCTTC. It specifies CASSTFSGYNEQFF.

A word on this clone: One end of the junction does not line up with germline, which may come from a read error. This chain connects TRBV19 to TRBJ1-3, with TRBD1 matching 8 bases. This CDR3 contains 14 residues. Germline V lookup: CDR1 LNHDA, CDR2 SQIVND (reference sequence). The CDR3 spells CASSRGTGGYTIYF. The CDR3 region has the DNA TGTGCCAGTAGTAGAGGGACAGGTGGATACACCATATATTTT.

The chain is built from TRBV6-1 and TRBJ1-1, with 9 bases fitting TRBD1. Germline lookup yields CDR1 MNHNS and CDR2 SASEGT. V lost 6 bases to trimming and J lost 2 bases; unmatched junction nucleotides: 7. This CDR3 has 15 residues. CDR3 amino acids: CASRFRDRVNTEAFF. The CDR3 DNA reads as TGTGCCAGCAGATTCCGGGACAGGGTAAACACTGAAGCTTTCTTT.

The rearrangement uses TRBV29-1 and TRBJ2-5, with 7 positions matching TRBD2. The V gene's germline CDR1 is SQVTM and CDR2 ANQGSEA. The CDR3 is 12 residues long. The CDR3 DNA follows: TGCTCTGCGGGAGAGGGCCAAGAGACCCAGTACTTC. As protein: CSAGEGQETQYF.

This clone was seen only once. The DNA for the CDR3 is TGTGCCAGCAGTGACGTGCACGGAAGCTCCTACGAGCAGTACTTC. This translates into CASSDVHGSSYEQYF. The J gene is TRBJ2-7, the V gene TRBV6-1; D call uncertain. The CDR3 spans 15 residues. V lost 3 bases to trimming and J lost 0 bases, with 12 bases between them. Looked up from germline, CDR1 is MNHNS and CDR2 is SASEGT.

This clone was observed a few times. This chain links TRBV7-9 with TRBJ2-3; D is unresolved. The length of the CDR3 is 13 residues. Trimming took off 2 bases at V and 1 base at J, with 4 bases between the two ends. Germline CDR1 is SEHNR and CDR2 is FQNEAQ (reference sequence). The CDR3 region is CASSLIGTDTQYF. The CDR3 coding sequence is TGTGCCAGCAGCTTAATCGGCACAGATACGCAGTATTTT.

The CDR3 spells CASSPRVGGGYEQYF. Written as DNA, the CDR3 is TGTGCCAGCAGCCCAAGGGTTGGGGGTGGTTACGAGCAGTACTTC. The chain combines TRBV11-2 with TRBJ2-7; D is perhaps TRBD1 or TRBD2 (5 bases each). The V gene's germline CDR1 is SGHAT and CDR2 FQNNGV. The CDR3 has 15 residues. V was shortened by 5 bases and J by 4 bases, with 18 bases between the two germline ends.

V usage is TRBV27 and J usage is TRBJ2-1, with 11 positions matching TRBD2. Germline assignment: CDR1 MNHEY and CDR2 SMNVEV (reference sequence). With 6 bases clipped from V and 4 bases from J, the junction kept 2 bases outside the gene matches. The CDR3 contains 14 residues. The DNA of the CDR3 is TGTGCCAGCAGAACTAGCGGGAGTTACAATGAGCAGTTCTTC. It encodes CASRTSGSYNEQFF.

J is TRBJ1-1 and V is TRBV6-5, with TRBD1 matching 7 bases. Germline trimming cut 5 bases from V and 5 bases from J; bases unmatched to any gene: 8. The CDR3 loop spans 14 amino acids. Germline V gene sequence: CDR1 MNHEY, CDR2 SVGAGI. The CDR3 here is CASSRTGTETEAFF. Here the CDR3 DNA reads TGTGCCAGCAGTCGCACCGGGACAGAAACTGAAGCTTTCTTT.

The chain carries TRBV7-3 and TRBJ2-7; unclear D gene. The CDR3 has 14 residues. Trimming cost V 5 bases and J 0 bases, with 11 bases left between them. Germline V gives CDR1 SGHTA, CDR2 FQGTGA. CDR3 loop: CASSPHPSSYEQYF. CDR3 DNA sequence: TGTGCCAGCAGCCCTCATCCGAGCTCCTACGAGCAGTACTTC.